The 14 T cell receptor beta chains below come from one sample, sequenced in a study of blood T cell repertoires in COVID-19. Profiled with immunoSEQ multiplex PCR; TCRdb holds only in-frame clones, not every one. This table has around 32,000 clones, roughly 87% appearing once. The material sequenced was peripheral blood. The receptors stem from a man between 65 and 79 years old with active or convalescent COVID-19.

The genes are TRBV4-1 and TRBJ1-2, with 7 bases lining up with TRBD1. CDR1 and CDR2 (germline): MGHRA, YSYEKL. The CDR3 is made up of 13 amino acids. J was trimmed by 2 bases and V by 3 bases; bases with no gene match: 0. The CDR3 bases are TGCGCCAGCAGCCAGACAGGGAACTATGGCTACACCTTC. It specifies CASSQTGNYGYTF.

The chain combines TRBV11-2 with TRBJ1-5; D unclear. The CDR3 sequence is 13 residues long. V lost 3 bases and J lost 4, with 7 bases in between. Germline V gene lookup returns CDR1 SGHAT and CDR2 FQNNGV. Written as DNA, the CDR3 is TGTGCCAGCAGCTTTTCGGGTAATCAGCCCCAGCATTTT. Its protein product is CASSFSGNQPQHF.

The rearrangement uses TRBV27 and TRBJ2-2; D might be TRBD2 (6 bases). CDR3 length: 14 amino acids. The V gene's germline CDR1 is MNHEY and CDR2 SMNVEV (reference sequence). Trimming shortened V by 2 bases and J by 7 bases, and 11 bases separated the two germline ends. The CDR3 reads CASSLEGAGGELFF. The CDR3 DNA reads TGTGCCAGCAGTTTAGAGGGAGCGGGCGGGGAGCTGTTTTTT.

The chain has TRBV7-9 and TRBJ1-6, with D perhaps TRBD1 (6 bases). Germline CDR1 SEHNR, CDR2 FQNEAQ (reference sequence). The CDR3 totals 16 residues. The V end was cut by 5 bases, the J end by 11 bases, with 22 bases between. CDR3 amino acids: CASSLRGGVDWTPLHF. The CDR3 region has the DNA TGTGCCAGCAGCCTAAGGGGGGGCGTGGATTGGACACCCCTCCACTTT. Variable domain in full (rest from reference TRBV7-9 and TRBJ1-6): DTGVSQNPRHKITKRGQNVTFRCDPISEHNRLYWYRQTLGQGPEFLTYFQNEAQLEKSRLLSDRFSAERPKGSFSTLEIQRTEQGDSAMYLCASSLRGGVDWTPLHFGNGTRLTVT.

The chain has TRBV19 and TRBJ1-2, with TRBD1 matching 8 bases. V lost 6 bases, J lost 4 bases, and 4 bases stayed unmatched. Germline CDR1 reads LNHDA; CDR2 reads SQIVND (reference sequence). The length of the CDR3 is 13 residues. The CDR3 bases are TGTGCCAGTAGGGACAGGGAGGCCTATGGCTACACCTTC. The encoded protein is CASRDREAYGYTF. The variable domain in full, completed from reference TRBV19 and TRBJ1-2, reads DGGITQSPKYLFRKEGQNVTLSCEQNLNHDAMYWYRQDPGQGLRLIYYSQIVNDFQKGDIAEGYSVSREKKESFPLTVTSAQKNPTAFYLCASRDREAYGYTFGSGTRLTVV.

This rearrangement joins TRBV5-1 to TRBJ2-1; 13 positions agree with TRBD2. Trimming cost V 1 base and J 6 bases; bases outside gene matches: 4. This CDR3 has 16 amino acids. CDR1 is SGHRS and CDR2 is YFSETQ in the germline V gene. CDR3 bases: TGCGCCAGCAGCTTGCTCGGGACTAGCGGGGTCAATGAGCAGTTCTTC. The encoded protein is CASSLLGTSGVNEQFF.

The genes are TRBV2 and TRBJ1-2, with a tentative D call TRBD1 (6 bases). This CDR3 contains 13 residues. V shed 7 bases and J shed 7 bases, with 16 bases lying between them. CDR1 is SNHLY, CDR2 FYNNEI, per germline. CDR3 protein: CASNPQGSLGYTF. CDR3 sequence (DNA): TGTGCCAGCAACCCTCAGGGGTCGCTTGGCTACACCTTC.

The rearrangement links TRBV9 to TRBJ1-2; possibly TRBD1 for D (6 bases). In germline, CDR1 is SGDLS, CDR2 YYNGEE. The CDR3 is made up of 14 amino acids. The germline V and J ends were trimmed by 5 bases and 0 bases, with 11 bases remaining between them. The CDR3 loop is CASSQGIPNYGYTF. CDR3 nucleotides: TGTGCCAGCAGTCAGGGGATCCCTAACTATGGCTACACCTTC.

V is TRBV11-2 and J is TRBJ2-3; TRBD1 matches at 9 bases. This CDR3 contains 17 residues. The J segment lost 2 bases and the V segment lost 0 bases, leaving 6 bases of the junction unmatched. The germline gives CDR1 SGHAT, CDR2 FQNNGV. The CDR3 loop is CASSLEPDRGLTDTQYF. The CDR3 DNA reads as TGTGCCAGCAGCTTAGAACCGGACAGGGGACTCACAGATACGCAGTATTTT.

This chain connects TRBV5-1 to TRBJ1-4; 7 bases match TRBD1. The CDR3 length is 15 residues. Germline V gene data show CDR1 as SGHRS and CDR2 as YFSETQ. V lost 0 bases to trimming and J lost 7 bases; unmatched junction nucleotides: 6. CDR3 DNA sequence: TGCGCCAGCAGCTTGGGAGGCAGGGGGTTTGAAAAACTGTTTTTT. It yields the protein CASSLGGRGFEKLFF.

V gene TRBV28 combines with J gene TRBJ1-2; no clear D. The CDR3 extends over 12 amino acids. V dropped 3 bases and J dropped 8 bases, with 10 bases sitting between them. Germline V gives CDR1 MDHEN, CDR2 SYDVKM. Written as DNA, the CDR3 is TGTGCCAGCAGTTTGACGGAGCGGGGCTACACCTTC. Residues: CASSLTERGYTF.

The chain recombines TRBV7-8 with TRBJ2-5, with 7 bases lining up with TRBD1. This CDR3 is 14 amino acids long. Germline V lookup: CDR1 SGHVS, CDR2 FQNEAQ. V shed 2 bases and J 9 bases; nucleotides not matched to a gene: 9. The CDR3 here is CASSLRQGRSSQYF. The CDR3 DNA sequence: TGTGCCAGCAGCTTAAGACAGGGACGGTCTTCCCAGTACTTC.

The genes are TRBV2 and TRBJ2-1; D possibly corresponds to TRBD1 (5 bases). CDR3 length: 15 amino acids. CDR1 is SNHLY and CDR2 is FYNNEI in the germline V gene. V lost 0 bases, J lost 0 bases, and 6 bases lay in between. Written as DNA, the CDR3 is TGTGCCAGCAGTGAAGCAAGGGGCTCCTACAATGAGCAGTTCTTC. The encoded protein is CASSEARGSYNEQFF.

The V and J genes are TRBV18 and TRBJ2-3; D gene uncertain. The germline CDR1 and CDR2 sequences are KGHSH and LQKENI. The CDR3 is 14 residues long. V dropped 3 bases and J dropped 4 bases, with 11 bases sitting between them. CDR3 in DNA: TGTGCCAGCTCACCCACCCCGGAGTCAGATACGCAGTATTTT. It yields the protein CASSPTPESDTQYF.